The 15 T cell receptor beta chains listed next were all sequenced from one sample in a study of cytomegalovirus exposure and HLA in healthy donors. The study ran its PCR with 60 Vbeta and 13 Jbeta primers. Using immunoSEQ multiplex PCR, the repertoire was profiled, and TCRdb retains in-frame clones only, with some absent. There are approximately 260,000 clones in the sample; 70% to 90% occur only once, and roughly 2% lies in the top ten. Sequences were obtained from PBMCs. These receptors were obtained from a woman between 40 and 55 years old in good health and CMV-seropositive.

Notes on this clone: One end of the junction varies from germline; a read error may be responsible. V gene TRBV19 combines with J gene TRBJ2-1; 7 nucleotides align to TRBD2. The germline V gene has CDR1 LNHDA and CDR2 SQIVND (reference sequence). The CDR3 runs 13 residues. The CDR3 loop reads CASSLEARGVWFF. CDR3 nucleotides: TGTGCCAGTAGTCTAGAAGCCCGGGGGGTATGGTTCTTC.

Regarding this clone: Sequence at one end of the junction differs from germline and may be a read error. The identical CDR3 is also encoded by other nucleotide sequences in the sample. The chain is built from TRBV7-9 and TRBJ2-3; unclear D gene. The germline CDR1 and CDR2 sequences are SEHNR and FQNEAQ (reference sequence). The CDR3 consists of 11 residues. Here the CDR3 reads CSSSLLDTQYF. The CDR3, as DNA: TGTTCCAGCAGCTTACTCGATACGCAGTATTTT.

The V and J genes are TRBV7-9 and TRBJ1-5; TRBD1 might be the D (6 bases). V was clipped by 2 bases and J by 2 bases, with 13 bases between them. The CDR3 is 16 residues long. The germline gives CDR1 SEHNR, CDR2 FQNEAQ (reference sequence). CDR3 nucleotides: TGTGCCAGCAGCTTATCAGGGGCGATTGGCAATCAGCCCCAGCATTTT. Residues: CASSLSGAIGNQPQHF.

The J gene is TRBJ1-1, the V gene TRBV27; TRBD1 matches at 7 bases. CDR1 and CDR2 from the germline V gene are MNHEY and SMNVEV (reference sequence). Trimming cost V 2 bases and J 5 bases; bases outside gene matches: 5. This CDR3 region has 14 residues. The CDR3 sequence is CASSLKGGNTEAFF. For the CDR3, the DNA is TGTGCCAGCAGTTTAAAAGGGGGCAATACTGAAGCTTTCTTT.

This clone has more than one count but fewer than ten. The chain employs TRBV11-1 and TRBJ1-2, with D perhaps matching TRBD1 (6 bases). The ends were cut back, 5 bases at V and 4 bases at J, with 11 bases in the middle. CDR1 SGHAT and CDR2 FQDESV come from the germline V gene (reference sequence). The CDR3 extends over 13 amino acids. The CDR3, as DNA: TGTGCCAGCAGCCCAGACAGGACCTATGGCTACACCTTC. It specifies CASSPDRTYGYTF.

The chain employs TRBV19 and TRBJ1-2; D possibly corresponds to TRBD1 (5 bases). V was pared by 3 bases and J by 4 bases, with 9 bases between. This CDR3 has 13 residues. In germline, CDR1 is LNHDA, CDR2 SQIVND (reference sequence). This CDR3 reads CASSMGGSYGYTF. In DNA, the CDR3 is TGTGCCAGTAGTATGGGGGGTAGCTATGGCTACACCTTC.

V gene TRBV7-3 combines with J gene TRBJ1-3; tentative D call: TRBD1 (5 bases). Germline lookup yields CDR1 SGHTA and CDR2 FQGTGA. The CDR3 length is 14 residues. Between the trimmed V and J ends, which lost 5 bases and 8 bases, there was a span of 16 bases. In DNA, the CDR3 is TGTGCCAGCAGCACCTCAGGGCCTCGGGACACCATATATTTT. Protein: CASSTSGPRDTIYF.

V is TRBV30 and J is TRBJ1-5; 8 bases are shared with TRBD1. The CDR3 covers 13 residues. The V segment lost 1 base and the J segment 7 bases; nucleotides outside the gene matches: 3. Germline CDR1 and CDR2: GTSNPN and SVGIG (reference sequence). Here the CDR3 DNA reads TGTGCCTGGAGTGGGGGACAGGCCCAGCCCCAGCATTTT. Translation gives CAWSGGQAQPQHF.

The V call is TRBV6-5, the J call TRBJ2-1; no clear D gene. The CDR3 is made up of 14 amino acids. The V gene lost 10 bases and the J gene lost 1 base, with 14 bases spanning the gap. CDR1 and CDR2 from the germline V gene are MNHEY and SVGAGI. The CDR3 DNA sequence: TGTGCCACGTCCACTGGGCCTTCCTACAATGAGCAGTTCTTC. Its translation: CATSTGPSYNEQFF.

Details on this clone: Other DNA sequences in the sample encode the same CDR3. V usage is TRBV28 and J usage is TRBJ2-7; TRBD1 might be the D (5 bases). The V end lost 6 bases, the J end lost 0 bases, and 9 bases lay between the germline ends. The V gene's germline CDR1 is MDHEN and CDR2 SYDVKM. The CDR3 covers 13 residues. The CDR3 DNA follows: TGTGCCAGCAGCCCCCAGGGCTCCTACGAGCAGTACTTC. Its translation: CASSPQGSYEQYF.

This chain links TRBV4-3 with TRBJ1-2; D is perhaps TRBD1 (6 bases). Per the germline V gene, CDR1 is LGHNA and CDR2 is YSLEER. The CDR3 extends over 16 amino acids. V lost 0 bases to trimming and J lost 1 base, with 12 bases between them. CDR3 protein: CASSQDNRADNYGYTF. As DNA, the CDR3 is TGCGCCAGCAGCCAAGACAACAGGGCGGATAACTATGGCTACACCTTC.

CDR3 coding DNA: TGTGCCAGCAGCTTAATGGGGGCAGGAAATCCGAGTGCGCAGTATTTT. This sequence encodes CASSLMGAGNPSAQYF. This sequence joins TRBV7-3 and TRBJ2-3, with D possibly matching TRBD1 (6 bases). V gave up 1 base and J gave up 10 bases, with 21 bases separating them. Germline CDR1 SGHTA, CDR2 FQGTGA. This CDR3 is 16 amino acids long.

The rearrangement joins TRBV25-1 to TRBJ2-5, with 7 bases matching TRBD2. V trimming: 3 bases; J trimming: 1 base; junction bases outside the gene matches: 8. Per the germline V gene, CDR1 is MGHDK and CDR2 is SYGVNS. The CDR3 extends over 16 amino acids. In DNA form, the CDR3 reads TGTGCCAGCAGTGATGGCGGCGGGGGTCTCCAAGAGACCCAGTACTTC. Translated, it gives CASSDGGGGLQETQYF.

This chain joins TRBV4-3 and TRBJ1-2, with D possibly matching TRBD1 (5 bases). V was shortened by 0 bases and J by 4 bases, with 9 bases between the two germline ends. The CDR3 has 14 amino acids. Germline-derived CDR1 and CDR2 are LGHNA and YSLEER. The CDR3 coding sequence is TGCGCCAGCAGCCAAGATCTCAGGGCCTATGGCTACACCTTC. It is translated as CASSQDLRAYGYTF.

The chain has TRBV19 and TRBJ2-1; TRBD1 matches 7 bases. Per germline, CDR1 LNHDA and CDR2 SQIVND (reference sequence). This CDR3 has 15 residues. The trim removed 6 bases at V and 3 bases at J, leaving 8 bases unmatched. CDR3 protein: CASSSGTDNYNEQFF. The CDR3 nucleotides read TGTGCCAGTAGCTCCGGGACAGACAACTACAATGAGCAGTTCTTC.